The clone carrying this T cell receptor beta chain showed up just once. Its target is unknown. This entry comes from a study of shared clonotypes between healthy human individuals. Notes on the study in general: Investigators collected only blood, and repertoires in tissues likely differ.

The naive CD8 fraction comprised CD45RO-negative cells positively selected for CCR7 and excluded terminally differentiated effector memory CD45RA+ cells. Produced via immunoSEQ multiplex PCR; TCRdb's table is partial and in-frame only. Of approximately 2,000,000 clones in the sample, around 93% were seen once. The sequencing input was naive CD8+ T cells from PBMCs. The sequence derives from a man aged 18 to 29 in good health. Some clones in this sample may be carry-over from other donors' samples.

The CDR3 coding sequence is TGTGCCAGCACAGGGGGCGTAGTATCCTACAATGAGCAGTTCTTC. Residues: CASTGGVVSYNEQFF. The rearrangement uses TRBV7-2 and TRBJ2-1, with 8 bases matching TRBD1. The CDR3 spans 15 residues. Germline assignment: CDR1 SGHTA and CDR2 FQGNSA. Trimming at V came to 7 bases and at J to 1 base, leaving 6 bases not matched to a gene.